The clone carrying this TCR beta chain is judged medium-sized (0.01 to 0.1%). This sample also contains other DNA sequences that code for the same CDR3. The CDR3 is made up of 17 amino acids. V shed 2 bases and J 1 base; nucleotides not matched to a gene: 6. CDR1 is MGHRA and CDR2 is YSYEKL in the germline V gene. These data originate in a study of radiotherapy plus CTLA-4 blockade in lung cancer. Study information: Objective responses arose in 18% of patients, and 25% to 35% experienced disease control.

Sequenced by immunoSEQ multiplex PCR; TCRdb stores in-frame clones only, minus some. The table shows about 55,000 clones, with around four fifths occurring only once. The source of this sequence is a human donor with non-small cell lung cancer whose response to radiotherapy plus ipilimumab could not be evaluated. This chain joins TRBV4-1 and TRBJ2-5; 11 bases agree with TRBD2. Sequences were derived from peripheral blood, sampled from a patient treated with radiotherapy plus ipilimumab. The CDR3 loop reads CASSQTGLAGFQETQYF. In DNA, the CDR3 is TGCGCCAGCAGCCAAACTGGACTAGCGGGTTTCCAAGAGACCCAGTACTTC.